This T cell receptor beta chain originates from a study of blood T cell repertoires in COVID-19. For the study at large: Samples taken during acute and convalescent COVID-19 were collected in the United States, Italy and Spain. Nucleic acid was either cDNA or gDNA, and it came from T cells, B-cell-depleted T cells, or PBMCs.

Methods used by the authors: Amplified reference gene primers provided the basis for estimating nucleated cell counts. Clones were sequenced by immunoSEQ multiplex PCR, and TCRdb holds only the in-frame ones, with some missing. That table supplies the V and J calls and clone size; D and trimming were determined from the DNA. Of under 100,000 clones listed, about four fifths were seen once; the top ten hold about 10%. This clone was seen a few times. J lost 5 bases, V lost 6 bases, and 7 bases had no gene match. The germline V gene encodes CDR1 MNHEY and CDR2 SVGAGI. The CDR3 sequence is 15 residues long.

Sequenced input: peripheral blood. The clonotype comes from a man in his fifties or sixties with acute or convalescent COVID-19. The J gene is TRBJ1-5, the V gene TRBV6-5; 10 bases align to TRBD1. The CDR3 sequence: CASRPRQGAHQPQHF. In nucleotides, the CDR3 is TGTGCCAGCAGACCAAGACAGGGGGCGCATCAGCCCCAGCATTTT.